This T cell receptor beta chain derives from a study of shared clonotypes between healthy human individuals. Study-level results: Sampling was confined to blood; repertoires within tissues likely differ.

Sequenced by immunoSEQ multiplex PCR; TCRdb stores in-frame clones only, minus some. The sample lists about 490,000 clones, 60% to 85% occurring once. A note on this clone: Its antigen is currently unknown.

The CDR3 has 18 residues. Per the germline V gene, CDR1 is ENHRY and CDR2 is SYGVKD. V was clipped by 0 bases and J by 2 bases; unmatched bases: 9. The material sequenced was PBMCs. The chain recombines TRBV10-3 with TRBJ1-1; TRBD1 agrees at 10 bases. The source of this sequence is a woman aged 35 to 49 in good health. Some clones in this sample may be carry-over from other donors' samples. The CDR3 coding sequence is TGTGCCATCAGTGAGTCCCGGGTACGACAGGGGGCCAACACTGAAGCTTTCTTT. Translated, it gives CAISESRVRQGANTEAFF.